These 5 T cell receptor beta chains came from one sample sequenced in a study of cytomegalovirus exposure and HLA in healthy donors. Both 60 Vbeta primers and 13 Jbeta primers went into the PCR. Only in-frame clones appear in the TCRdb table, and some are missing; sequencing was by immunoSEQ multiplex PCR. The sample consists of under 200,000 clones, about four fifths of them appearing once. Source material: PBMCs. These receptors were taken from a woman aged 25 to 45 in good health and CMV-seropositive.

This chain joins TRBV19 and TRBJ1-2, with a tentative D call TRBD1 (5 bases). Trimming pared 3 bases from V and 2 bases from J, leaving 13 bases between. The germline CDR1 and CDR2 sequences are LNHDA and SQIVND (reference sequence). The CDR3 runs to 15 residues. The CDR3 loop is CASSMGGWTNYGYTF. DNA of the CDR3: TGTGCCAGTAGTATGGGGGGTTGGACCAACTATGGCTACACCTTC.

A single count supports this clone. The chain has TRBV18 and TRBJ1-3, with 8 bases lining up with TRBD1. CDR1 and CDR2 from the germline V gene are KGHSH and LQKENI. The ends lost 4 bases at V and 8 bases at J; junction bases unmatched: 7. This CDR3 spans 14 amino acids. CDR3 region: CASSLGRQGHTIYF. CDR3 DNA: TGTGCCAGCTCACTGGGGCGACAGGGGCACACCATATATTTT.

On this clone itself: At the DNA level, this CDR3 is encoded by other sequences in the same sample as well. The rearrangement uses TRBV19 and TRBJ1-5, with unresolved D. The germline gives CDR1 LNHDA, CDR2 SQIVND (reference sequence). V lost 3 bases to trimming and J lost 4 bases, with 7 bases between them. This CDR3 has 13 residues. The CDR3 DNA follows: TGTGCCAGTAGTATTGGCGGGAATCAGCCCCAGCATTTT. It encodes CASSIGGNQPQHF.

This chain connects TRBV6-5 to TRBJ2-5; 9 bases line up with TRBD2. The V gene's germline CDR1 is MNHEY and CDR2 SVGAGI. The CDR3 sequence is 15 residues long. V lost 6 bases, J lost 5 bases, and 10 bases stayed unmatched. This CDR3 is CASSPPGLALETQYF. The CDR3 DNA sequence: TGTGCCAGCAGCCCCCCGGGACTAGCATTGGAGACCCAGTACTTC.

This clone was seen more than once but under ten times. The CDR3 here is CASSDFRNTGELFF. CDR3 nucleotide sequence: TGTGCCAGCAGCGACTTCCGAAACACCGGGGAGCTGTTTTTT. This chain connects TRBV2 to TRBJ2-2; D is unresolved. This CDR3 is built from 14 residues. CDR1 SNHLY and CDR2 FYNNEI come from the germline V gene. The V gene lost 6 bases and the J gene lost 2 bases, with 10 bases spanning the gap.